The next 28 T cell receptor beta chains were all read from a single sample in a study of CD8+ T cells in alopecia areata. RNA extraction and reverse transcription yielded cDNA as sequencing template. The method was immunoSEQ multiplex PCR; TCRdb's version includes in-frame clones alone and lacks a portion of them. The sample holds around 120,000 clones, around 48% seen once. Sequenced material: NKG2D-low CD8+ T cells sorted from blood. These receptors came from a human donor with alopecia areata.

This chain links TRBV7-8 with TRBJ2-5; the D is unclear. Trimming cost V 0 bases and J 1 base, with 15 bases left between them. Germline CDR1 is SGHVS and CDR2 is FQNEAQ. This CDR3 comprises 17 residues. The DNA of the CDR3 is TGTGCCAGCAGCTTAGCGCCCCCCGCGGCAAGCCAAGAGACCCAGTACTTC. Amino acid sequence: CASSLAPPAASQETQYF.

The sample holds a few counts of this clone. The chain combines TRBV29-1 with TRBJ2-3; TRBD2 agrees at 7 bases. Germline CDR1 SQVTM, CDR2 ANQGSEA. The J segment lost 4 bases and the V segment lost 3 bases, leaving 1 base of the junction unmatched. The CDR3 consists of 12 residues. DNA for the CDR3: TGCAGCGTTGATCGGGGGGCAGATACGCAGTATTTT. Translation: CSVDRGADTQYF.

This clone was seen only a few times. The rearrangement links TRBV30 to TRBJ2-5; TRBD1 matches 10 bases. Germline CDR1 is GTSNPN and CDR2 is SVGIG (reference sequence). J lost 5 bases, V lost 1 base, and 10 bases had no gene match. There are 16 residues in the CDR3. CDR3 bases: TGTGCCTGGAGTGAGATACCGGGACAGGGGAGGGAGACCCAGTACTTC. The encoded protein is CAWSEIPGQGRETQYF.

The CDR3 here is CASSGGMEVAEAFF. In DNA form, the CDR3 reads TGTGCCAGCAGCGGAGGAATGGAGGTCGCTGAAGCTTTCTTT. The V call is TRBV9, the J call TRBJ1-1; D gene unclear. The V gene's germline CDR1 is SGDLS and CDR2 YYNGEE. This CDR3 is 14 amino acids long. V was cut by 3 bases and J by 6 bases, with 15 bases left in between.

V and J are TRBV14 and TRBJ2-1, with 11 bases fitting TRBD2. This CDR3 contains 16 residues. Trimming took 5 bases from V and 9 from J; bases not matched to a gene: 12. Germline-derived CDR1 and CDR2 are SGHDN and FVKESK. The CDR3 DNA follows: TGTGCCAGCAGCAGTCCAGGGACTAGCGGAATCTTTGAGCAGTTCTTC. Its translation is CASSSPGTSGIFEQFF. Drawing the rest from reference TRBV14 and TRBJ2-1, the complete variable domain is EAGVTQFPSHSVIEKGQTVTLRCDPISGHDNLYWYRRVMGKEIKFLLHFVKESKQDESGMPNNRFLAERTGGTYSTLKVQPAELEDSGVYFCASSSPGTSGIFEQFFGPGTRLTVL.

The chain uses TRBV29-1 and TRBJ2-7, with D tentatively TRBD2 (6 bases). Germline lookup yields CDR1 SQVTM and CDR2 ANQGSEA. V lost 3 bases, J lost 2 bases, and 14 bases lay in between. The CDR3 is made up of 14 amino acids. The CDR3 sequence is CSVDSGTDTYEQYF. CDR3 nucleotides: TGCAGCGTTGATTCGGGGACTGATACCTACGAGCAGTACTTC.

The rearrangement links TRBV7-2 to TRBJ2-4; tentatively, D is TRBD2 (6 bases). CDR1 SGHTA and CDR2 FQGNSA come from the germline V gene. CDR3 size: 13 residues. V shed 1 base and J shed 15 bases, with 16 bases lying between them. The CDR3 nucleotides are TGTGCCAGCAGCTTAGGTGTCGGAGGGCAGCTGTACTTC. This sequence encodes CASSLGVGGQLYF.

The V gene is TRBV29-1, the J gene TRBJ2-1, with TRBD1 identical over 9 bases. With 6 bases clipped from V and 5 bases from J, the junction kept 11 bases outside the gene matches. Germline CDR1 reads SQVTM; CDR2 reads ANQGSEA. This CDR3 region has 15 residues. The CDR3 sequence: CSVEGDRDPDNEQFF. For the CDR3, the DNA is TGCAGCGTGGAGGGGGACAGGGATCCAGACAATGAGCAGTTCTTC.

V usage is TRBV5-1 and J usage is TRBJ2-2; D may be TRBD1 (5 bases). Germline V gene lookup returns CDR1 SGHRS and CDR2 YFSETQ. The CDR3 is 15 amino acids. The ends were cut back, 0 bases at V and 3 bases at J, with 9 bases in the middle. CDR3 DNA: TGCGCCAGCAGCTTGGTAGGACACTACACCGGGGAGCTGTTTTTT. This translates into CASSLVGHYTGELFF.

This chain connects TRBV29-1 to TRBJ2-7, with 7 bases aligning to TRBD2. Trimming took 4 bases from V and 6 from J; bases not matched to a gene: 6. Germline V gives CDR1 SQVTM, CDR2 ANQGSEA. CDR3 size: 12 residues. The CDR3 sequence: CSVVVGGSEQYF. The CDR3, as DNA: TGCAGCGTTGTAGTGGGGGGGTCCGAGCAGTACTTC.

Concerning this clone itself: Other DNA sequences in the same sample also yield this CDR3. The chain has TRBV27 and TRBJ2-2; no firm D call. Germline CDR1 reads MNHEY; CDR2 reads SMNVEV (reference sequence). The CDR3 length is 12 residues. V dropped 4 bases and J dropped 3 bases, with 3 bases sitting between them. The CDR3 coding sequence is TGTGCCAGCAGTTCCTACACCGGGGAGCTGTTTTTT. Translation: CASSSYTGELFF.

The chain carries TRBV29-1 and TRBJ2-5; D gene ambiguous. V lost 1 base, J lost 3 bases, and 6 bases lay in between. Looked up from germline, CDR1 is SQVTM and CDR2 is ANQGSEA. The CDR3 is 12 residues long. DNA of the CDR3: TGCAGCGTTGAAGTCCCAGAAGAGACCCAGTACTTC. Its translation is CSVEVPEETQYF.

The V and J genes are TRBV29-1 and TRBJ2-5; the D is unclear. The V and J ends lost 4 bases and 2 bases respectively, with 8 bases between them. Germline loops: CDR1 SQVTM, CDR2 ANQGSEA. The CDR3 has 12 amino acids. CDR3 region: CSVVGEQETQYF. CDR3 DNA: TGCAGCGTTGTTGGCGAACAAGAGACCCAGTACTTC.

This clone came up a few times. The rearrangement joins TRBV29-1 to TRBJ2-1; D gene uncertain. Trimming took off 2 bases at V and 9 bases at J, with 11 bases between the two ends. The CDR3 is made up of 12 amino acids. CDR1 is SQVTM, CDR2 ANQGSEA, per germline. The CDR3 region has the DNA TGCAGCGTTGAACACCTAACGGGTGAGCAGTTCTTC. This codes for CSVEHLTGEQFF.

J is TRBJ2-1 and V is TRBV5-6; D gene ambiguous. Germline V gene sequence: CDR1 SGHDT, CDR2 YYEEEE. The CDR3 covers 13 residues. Trimming took 0 bases from V and 9 from J, leaving 10 bases between them. The CDR3 protein is CASSLAGFSEQFF. The CDR3 coding sequence is TGTGCCAGCAGCTTGGCCGGGTTCAGTGAGCAGTTCTTC.

The V call is TRBV13, the J call TRBJ2-7; TRBD1 matches 8 bases. V dropped 7 bases and J dropped 3; count of bases not matched to a gene: 8. The CDR3 has 14 amino acids. CDR1 is PRHDT and CDR2 is FYEKMQ in the germline V gene (reference sequence). The CDR3 DNA is TGTGCCAGCACCTCCGGGACAGGCGACTACGAGCAGTACTTC. This sequence encodes CASTSGTGDYEQYF.

A few counts support this clone. This sequence joins TRBV10-3 and TRBJ2-3, with unresolved D. The germline CDR1 and CDR2 sequences are ENHRY and SYGVKD. The CDR3 contains 12 residues. V lost 0 bases to trimming and J lost 4 bases, with 2 bases between them. The CDR3, as DNA: TGTGCCATCAGTGAGTCCGCAGATACGCAGTATTTT. Its protein is CAISESADTQYF.

The CDR3 sequence: CSVGDDSYEQYF. CDR3 nucleotides: TGCAGCGTTGGGGACGACTCCTACGAGCAGTACTTC. The chain is built from TRBV29-1 and TRBJ2-7; D could derive from TRBD1 or TRBD2 (5 bases each). Trimming shortened V by 4 bases and J by 0 bases, and 7 bases separated the two germline ends. CDR1 SQVTM and CDR2 ANQGSEA come from the germline V gene. This CDR3 is built from 12 residues.

This chain links TRBV30 with TRBJ2-1, with unresolved D. Germline V gene lookup returns CDR1 GTSNPN and CDR2 SVGIG (reference sequence). V lost 4 bases, J lost 5 bases, and 6 bases lay in between. The CDR3 covers 11 residues. CDR3: CAWTQDNEQFF. CDR3 bases: TGTGCCTGGACCCAGGACAATGAGCAGTTCTTC.

The V gene is TRBV5-6, the J gene TRBJ2-7; TRBD1 might be the D (6 bases). Trimming stripped 4 bases from V and 2 bases from J, with 7 bases between. From germline, CDR1 is SGHDT and CDR2 YYEEEE. CDR3 size: 12 residues. The CDR3 sequence: CASSRTAYEQYF. The DNA for the CDR3 is TGTGCCAGCAGCAGGACAGCCTACGAGCAGTACTTC.

This chain uses TRBV29-1 with TRBJ2-3; D is undetermined. Germline V gene data show CDR1 as SQVTM and CDR2 as ANQGSEA. Deletions cut 5 bases from V and 3 bases from J, with 12 bases between. This CDR3 spans 13 amino acids. CDR3: CSVWVEITDTQYF. The DNA of the CDR3 is TGCAGCGTTTGGGTAGAGATTACAGATACGCAGTATTTT.

The DNA for the CDR3 is TGCGCCAGCACCCCAGGGGACAGGGGGCACAATGAGCAGTTCTTC. Its protein is CASTPGDRGHNEQFF. V and J are TRBV5-1 and TRBJ2-1, with 12 bases identical to TRBD1. The CDR3 has 15 residues. J gave up 5 bases and V 6 bases, and 6 bases lay outside the gene matches. Per the germline V gene, CDR1 is SGHRS and CDR2 is YFSETQ.

The V and J genes are TRBV9 and TRBJ1-1; perhaps TRBD1 as D (5 bases). From germline, CDR1 is SGDLS and CDR2 YYNGEE. The CDR3 sequence is 15 residues long. V was clipped by 4 bases and J by 3 bases, with 16 bases between them. CDR3 sequence (DNA): TGTGCCAGCAGCCCAGGCGGCGCGGGGCACACTGAAGCTTTCTTT. Its protein product is CASSPGGAGHTEAFF.

The rearrangement uses TRBV29-1 and TRBJ2-1, with unresolved D. Germline V CDR1 and CDR2: SQVTM, ANQGSEA. The CDR3 totals 13 residues. V was pared by 6 bases and J by 3 bases, with 12 bases between. The CDR3 reads CSVVDGIYNEQFF. Written as DNA, the CDR3 is TGCAGCGTCGTGGACGGAATCTACAATGAGCAGTTCTTC.

This clone was seen only once. The chain carries TRBV29-1 and TRBJ2-2; TRBD1 matches at 9 bases. Per the germline V gene, CDR1 is SQVTM and CDR2 is ANQGSEA. This CDR3 comprises 16 residues. Trimming took 5 bases from V and 5 from J; bases not matched to a gene: 12. In nucleotides, the CDR3 is TGCAGCGTTACTACAGGGGGCGGAGCAGATACCGGGGAGCTGTTTTTT. This encodes CSVTTGGGADTGELFF.

V and J are TRBV7-6 and TRBJ2-7, with 8 bases that match TRBD1. The CDR3 spans 13 residues. Unmatched junction bases numbered 4, after V lost 4 bases and J lost 5 bases. Germline assignment: CDR1 SGHVS and CDR2 FNYEAQ. In DNA, the CDR3 is TGTGCCAGCAGCTCAGGGGGCTTCCACGAGCAGTACTTC. Translation: CASSSGGFHEQYF.

The genes are TRBV27 and TRBJ2-7; possible D gene TRBD2, 6 bases. Trimming took 6 bases from V and 3 from J, leaving 12 bases between them. This CDR3 is built from 13 residues. Germline V gene lookup returns CDR1 MNHEY and CDR2 SMNVEV (reference sequence). The CDR3 DNA follows: TGTGCCAGCAGACCGGGACTTAACTACGAGCAGTACTTC. Encoded protein: CASRPGLNYEQYF.

This clone was detected a few times. The J gene is TRBJ1-2, the V gene TRBV28; TRBD1 agrees at 8 bases. The germline CDR1 and CDR2 sequences are MDHEN and SYDVKM. The CDR3 length is 12 residues. V dropped 7 bases and J dropped 8; count of bases not matched to a gene: 6. This CDR3 is CASKTGAEGYTF. CDR3 bases: TGTGCCAGCAAGACAGGGGCGGAGGGCTACACCTTC.